The subject of this entry is one T cell receptor (beta chain). This entry is derived from a study of cytomegalovirus exposure and HLA in healthy donors. Germline V gives CDR1 SGHTA, CDR2 FQGNSA. This CDR3 is 15 amino acids long. V lost 7 bases, J lost 6 bases, and 22 bases lay in between. PCR involved 60 Vbeta and 13 Jbeta primers. The protocol was immunoSEQ multiplex PCR, while the TCRdb copy is restricted to in-frame clones and leaves out a portion. The sample lists under 300,000 clones, approximately 85% occurring once. The sequence was collected from a woman in her 40s in good health and CMV-seropositive. Material: PBMCs. This rearrangement joins TRBV7-2 to TRBJ2-7, with D tentatively TRBD1 (5 bases). This chain's CDR3 is CASTPPGRPSSEQYF. The CDR3 coding sequence is TGTGCCAGCACCCCCCCAGGGCGGCCTTCAAGCGAGCAGTACTTC.